The clone carrying this T cell receptor beta chain was counted at least ten times. Via MiXCR, TCRdb re-called the reads, giving one row per CDR3 protein. The sample includes about 240,000 distinct CDR3 sequences, more than 25% of them seen just once. The sample originates from a study of kidney transplant recipient with SARS-CoV-2 infection. The CDR3 spans 11 residues. V was pared by 5 bases and J by 7 bases, with 9 bases between. CDR1 is SGHDT and CDR2 is YYEEEE in the germline V gene. Sequenced material: a blood sample, taken at baseline and on day 111 from a kidney transplant recipient. The chain couples TRBV5-6 to TRBJ1-1, with a tentative D call TRBD1 (6 bases). This TCR was recovered from a male patient aged 30 to 39 who had COVID-19 and was a kidney transplant recipient. Some T cells may have originated in the graft donor. The CDR3: CASSLGGEAFF. CDR3 DNA sequence: TGTGCCAGCAGTTTAGGGGGTGAAGCTTTCTTT.